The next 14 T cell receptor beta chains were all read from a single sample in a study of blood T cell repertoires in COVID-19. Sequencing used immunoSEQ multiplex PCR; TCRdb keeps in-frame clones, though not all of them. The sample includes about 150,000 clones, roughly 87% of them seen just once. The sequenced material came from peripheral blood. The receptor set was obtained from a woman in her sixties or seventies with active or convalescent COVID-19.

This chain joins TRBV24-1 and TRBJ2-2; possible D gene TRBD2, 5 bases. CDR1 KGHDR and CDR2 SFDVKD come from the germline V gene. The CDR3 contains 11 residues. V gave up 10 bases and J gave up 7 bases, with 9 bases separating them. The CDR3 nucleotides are TGTGCCACAGCGGCGCACGGGGAGCTGTTTTTT. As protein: CATAAHGELFF.

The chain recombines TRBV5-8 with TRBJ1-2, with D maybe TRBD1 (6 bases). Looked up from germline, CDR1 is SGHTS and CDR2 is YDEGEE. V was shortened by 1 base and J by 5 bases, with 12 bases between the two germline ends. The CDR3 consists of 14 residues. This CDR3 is CASSLTGSWYGYTF. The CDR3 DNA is TGTGCCAGCAGCTTGACAGGGTCGTGGTATGGCTACACCTTC.

The CDR3 nucleotides read TGTGCCTCTACACCGGCTGGAGGGGAGCCCCAGCATTTT. Its protein is CASTPAGGEPQHF. The rearrangement joins TRBV10-3 to TRBJ1-5; the D gene is possibly TRBD1 (5 bases). Germline CDR1 and CDR2: ENHRY and SYGVKD. The CDR3 is 13 amino acids. Trimming stripped 11 bases from V and 8 bases from J, with 19 bases between.

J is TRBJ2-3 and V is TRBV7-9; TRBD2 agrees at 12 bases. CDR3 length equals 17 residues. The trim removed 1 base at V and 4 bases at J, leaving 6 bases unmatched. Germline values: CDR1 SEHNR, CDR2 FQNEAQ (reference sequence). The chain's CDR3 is CASSLVRGLAGSDTQYF. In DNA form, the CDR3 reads TGTGCCAGCAGCTTAGTTAGAGGACTAGCGGGGTCAGATACGCAGTATTTT.

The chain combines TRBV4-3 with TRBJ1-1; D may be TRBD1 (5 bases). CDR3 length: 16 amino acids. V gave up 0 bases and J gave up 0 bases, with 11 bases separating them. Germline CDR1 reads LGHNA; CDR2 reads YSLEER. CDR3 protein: CASSQEYTGLNTEAFF. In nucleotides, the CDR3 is TGCGCCAGCAGCCAAGAATATACAGGATTGAACACTGAAGCTTTCTTT.

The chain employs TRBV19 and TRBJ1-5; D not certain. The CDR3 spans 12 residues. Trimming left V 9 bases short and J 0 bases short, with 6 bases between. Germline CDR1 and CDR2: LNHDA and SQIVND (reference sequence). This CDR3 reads CASRFSNQPQHF. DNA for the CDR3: TGTGCCAGCCGTTTTAGCAATCAGCCCCAGCATTTT.

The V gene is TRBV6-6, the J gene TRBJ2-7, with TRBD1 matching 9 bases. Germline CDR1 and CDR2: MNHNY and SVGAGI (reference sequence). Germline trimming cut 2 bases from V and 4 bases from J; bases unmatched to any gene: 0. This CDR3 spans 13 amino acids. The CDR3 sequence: CASSYGTGYEQYF. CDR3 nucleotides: TGTGCCAGCAGTTACGGGACAGGGTACGAGCAGTACTTC.

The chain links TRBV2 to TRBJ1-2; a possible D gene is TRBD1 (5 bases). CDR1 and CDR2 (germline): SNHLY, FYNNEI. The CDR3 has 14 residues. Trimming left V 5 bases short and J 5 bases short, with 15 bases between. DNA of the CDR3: TGTGCCAGCAGTCCTCCCCAGGGCGGTTATGGCTACACCTTC. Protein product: CASSPPQGGYGYTF.

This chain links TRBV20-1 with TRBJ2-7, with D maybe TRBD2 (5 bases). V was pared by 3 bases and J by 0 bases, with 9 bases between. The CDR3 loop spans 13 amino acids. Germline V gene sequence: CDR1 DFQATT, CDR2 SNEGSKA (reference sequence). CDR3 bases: TGCAGTGCTAGTGGCAGCGGCTCCTACGAGCAGTACTTC. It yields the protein CSASGSGSYEQYF.

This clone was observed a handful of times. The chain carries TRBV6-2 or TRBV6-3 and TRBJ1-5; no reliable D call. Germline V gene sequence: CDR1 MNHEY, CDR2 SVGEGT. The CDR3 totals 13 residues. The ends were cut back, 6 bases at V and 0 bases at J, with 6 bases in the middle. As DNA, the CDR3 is TGTGCCAGCAGCCCATATAGCAATCAGCCCCAGCATTTT. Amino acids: CASSPYSNQPQHF.

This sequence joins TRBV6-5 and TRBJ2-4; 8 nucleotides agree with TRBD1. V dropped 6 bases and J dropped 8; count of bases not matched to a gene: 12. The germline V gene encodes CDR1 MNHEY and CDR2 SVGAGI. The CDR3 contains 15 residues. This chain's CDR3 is CASRGATGASDIQYF. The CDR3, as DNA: TGTGCCAGCAGGGGGGCGACAGGGGCCAGCGACATTCAGTACTTC.

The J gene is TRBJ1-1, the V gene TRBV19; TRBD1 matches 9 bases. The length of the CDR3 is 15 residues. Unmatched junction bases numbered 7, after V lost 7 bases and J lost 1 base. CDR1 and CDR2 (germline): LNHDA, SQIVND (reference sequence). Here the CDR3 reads CASNPMDRGNTEAFF. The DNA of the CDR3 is TGTGCCAGTAACCCGATGGACAGGGGGAACACTGAAGCTTTCTTT.

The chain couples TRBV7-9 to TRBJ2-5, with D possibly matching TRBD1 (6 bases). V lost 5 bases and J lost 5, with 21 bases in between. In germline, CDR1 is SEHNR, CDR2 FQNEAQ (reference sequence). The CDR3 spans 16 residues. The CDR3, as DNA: TGTGCCAGCAGCAAAGTCGGGACAAGGTCGTCTGAGACCCAGTACTTC. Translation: CASSKVGTRSSETQYF. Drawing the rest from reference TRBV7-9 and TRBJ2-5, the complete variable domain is DTGVSQNPRHKITKRGQNVTFRCDPISEHNRLYWYRQTLGQGPEFLTYFQNEAQLEKSRLLSDRFSAERPKGSFSTLEIQRTEQGDSAMYLCASSKVGTRSSETQYFGPGTRLLVL.

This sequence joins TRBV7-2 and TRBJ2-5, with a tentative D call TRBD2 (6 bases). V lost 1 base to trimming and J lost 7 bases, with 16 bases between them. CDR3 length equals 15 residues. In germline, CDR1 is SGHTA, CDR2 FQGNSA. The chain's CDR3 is CASSLEGMGGRTQYF. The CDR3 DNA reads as TGTGCCAGCAGCTTAGAGGGTATGGGAGGTCGGACCCAGTACTTC.